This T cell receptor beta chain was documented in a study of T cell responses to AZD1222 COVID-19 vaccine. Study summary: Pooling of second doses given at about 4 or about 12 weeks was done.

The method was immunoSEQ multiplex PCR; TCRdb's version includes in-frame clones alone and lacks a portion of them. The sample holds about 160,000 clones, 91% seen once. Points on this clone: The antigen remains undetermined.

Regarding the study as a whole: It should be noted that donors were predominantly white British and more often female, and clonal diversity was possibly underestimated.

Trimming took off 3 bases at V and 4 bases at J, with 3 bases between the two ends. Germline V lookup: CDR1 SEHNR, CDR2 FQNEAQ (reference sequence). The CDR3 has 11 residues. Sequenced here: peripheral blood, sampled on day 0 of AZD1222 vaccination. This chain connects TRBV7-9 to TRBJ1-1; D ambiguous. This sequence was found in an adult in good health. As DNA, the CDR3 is TGTGCCAGCAGCTTCATCACTGAAGCTTTCTTT. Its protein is CASSFITEAFF.